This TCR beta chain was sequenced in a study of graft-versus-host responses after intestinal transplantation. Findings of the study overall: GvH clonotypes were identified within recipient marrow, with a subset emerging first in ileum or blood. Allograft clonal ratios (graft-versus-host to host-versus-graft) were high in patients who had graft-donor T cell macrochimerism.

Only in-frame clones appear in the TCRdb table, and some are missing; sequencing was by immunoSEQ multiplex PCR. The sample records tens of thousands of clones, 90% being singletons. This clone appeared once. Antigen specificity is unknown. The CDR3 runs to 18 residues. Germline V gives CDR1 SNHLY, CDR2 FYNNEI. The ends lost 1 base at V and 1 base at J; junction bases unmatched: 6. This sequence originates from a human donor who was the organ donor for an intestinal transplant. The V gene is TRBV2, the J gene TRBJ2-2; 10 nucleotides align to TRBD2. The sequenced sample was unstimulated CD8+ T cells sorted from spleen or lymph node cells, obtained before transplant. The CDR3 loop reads CASSEGVGLAENTGELFF. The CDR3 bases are TGTGCCAGCAGTGAAGGGGTAGGACTAGCGGAGAACACCGGGGAGCTGTTTTTT.